A single sample is the source of the 10 T cell receptor beta chains below, sequenced in a study of cytomegalovirus exposure and HLA in healthy donors. Amplification used 60 Vbeta primers and 13 Jbeta primers. Clones were sequenced by immunoSEQ multiplex PCR, and TCRdb holds only the in-frame ones, with some missing. The sample yields roughly 150,000 clones, roughly three quarters seen once. The sample taken for sequencing was PBMCs. Source of these receptors: a man younger than 35 in good health and CMV-seropositive.

The chain couples TRBV6-1 to TRBJ1-5, with 7 bases matching TRBD1. Per the germline V gene, CDR1 is MNHNS and CDR2 is SASEGT. The CDR3 is 18 amino acids. V lost 0 bases to trimming and J lost 4 bases; unmatched junction nucleotides: 12. CDR3 in amino acids: CASSEAATGYLGNQPQHF. Written as DNA, the CDR3 is TGTGCCAGCAGTGAAGCAGCGACAGGGTACTTGGGGAATCAGCCCCAGCATTTT.

The chain employs TRBV2 and TRBJ1-1, with a tentative D call TRBD1 (5 bases). Between the trimmed V and J ends, which lost 11 bases and 1 base, there was a span of 17 bases. The germline CDR1 and CDR2 sequences are SNHLY and FYNNEI. The CDR3 has 14 residues. The CDR3 DNA sequence: TGTGCCGGCACACCGGACATGACGAACACTGAAGCTTTCTTT. Amino acids: CAGTPDMTNTEAFF.

The rearrangement links TRBV5-6 to TRBJ2-5; D not resolved. Germline V gene data show CDR1 as SGHDT and CDR2 as YYEEEE. This CDR3 is 13 amino acids long. The V end was cut by 4 bases, the J end by 3 bases, with 10 bases between. This CDR3 is CASSPGFEETQYF. In DNA, the CDR3 is TGTGCCAGCAGCCCCGGGTTCGAAGAGACCCAGTACTTC. Full variable domain (remainder filled in from reference TRBV5-6 and TRBJ2-5): DAGVTQSPTHLIKTRGQQVTLRCSPKSGHDTVSWYQQALGQGPQFIFQYYEEEERQRGNFPDRFSGHQFPNYSSELNVNALLLGDSALYLCASSPGFEETQYFGPGTRLLVL.

The V gene is TRBV6-5, the J gene TRBJ2-1; 7 nucleotides line up with TRBD2. Trimming took 6 bases from V and 8 from J; bases not matched to a gene: 10. Germline CDR1 reads MNHEY; CDR2 reads SVGAGI. The CDR3 sequence is 14 residues long. The CDR3, as DNA: TGTGCCAGCAGCCCGACCCCTACTAGCGATGAGCAGTTCTTC. Protein sequence: CASSPTPTSDEQFF.

This clone was seen a few times. The V gene is TRBV11-3, the J gene TRBJ1-1; TRBD1 aligns across 9 bases. The ends lost 0 bases at V and 0 bases at J; junction bases unmatched: 5. This CDR3 has 17 residues. Germline V gene lookup returns CDR1 SGHNT and CDR2 YENEEA. The CDR3 DNA follows: TGTGCCAGCAGCTTAGATGGGACAGGGTCTGTGAACACTGAAGCTTTCTTT. This sequence encodes CASSLDGTGSVNTEAFF.

This clone occurred a few times. The rearrangement links TRBV2 to TRBJ2-1; 9 bases fit TRBD2. The CDR3 is 15 residues long. The germline V gene has CDR1 SNHLY and CDR2 FYNNEI. With 5 bases clipped from V and 2 bases from J, the junction kept 4 bases outside the gene matches. This CDR3 is CASSRGGGAYNEQFF. The CDR3 DNA sequence: TGTGCCAGCAGTCGGGGCGGGGGGGCCTACAATGAGCAGTTCTTC. Based on the CDR3 plus reference TRBV2 and TRBJ2-1, the full variable domain is EPEVTQTPSHQVTQMGQEVILRCVPISNHLYFYWYRQILGQKVEFLVSFYNNEISEKSEIFDDQFSVERPDGSNFTLKIRSTKLEDSAMYFCASSRGGGAYNEQFFGPGTRLTVL.

The V and J genes are TRBV5-1 and TRBJ2-5; 12 nucleotides line up with TRBD2. CDR3 size: 14 residues. Germline assignment: CDR1 SGHRS and CDR2 YFSETQ. V was pared by 5 bases and J by 4 bases, with 3 bases of the junction left unmatched. DNA of the CDR3: TGCGCCAGCAGGACTAGCGGGGGTCCAGAGACCCAGTACTTC. Its protein product is CASRTSGGPETQYF. Drawing the rest from reference TRBV5-1 and TRBJ2-5, the complete variable domain is KAGVTQTPRYLIKTRGQQVTLSCSPISGHRSVSWYQQTPGQGLQFLFEYFSETQRNKGNFPGRFSGRQFSNSRSEMNVSTLELGDSALYLCASRTSGGPETQYFGPGTRLLVL.

The chain has TRBV5-6 and TRBJ1-2; perhaps TRBD1 as D (6 bases). CDR3 length equals 14 residues. The V and J ends lost 0 bases and 4 bases respectively, with 10 bases between them. The germline V gene has CDR1 SGHDT and CDR2 YYEEEE. The CDR3 loop reads CASSLETGLYGYTF. The CDR3 coding sequence is TGTGCCAGCAGCTTGGAGACAGGACTCTATGGCTACACCTTC.

This chain joins TRBV4-2 and TRBJ2-5, with D unclear. Trimming removed 4 bases from V and 2 bases from J, with 11 bases in between. CDR1 and CDR2 (germline): LGHNA, YNFKEQ. This CDR3 is 14 amino acids long. CDR3 coding DNA: TGTGCCAGCAGCCCTGGCGGCGAACAAGAGACCCAGTACTTC. Translated: CASSPGGEQETQYF.

CDR3 region: CASSYSYRGKGNTIYF. For the CDR3, the DNA is TGTGCCAGCAGTTACTCGTACAGGGGCAAAGGAAACACCATATATTTT. The V call is TRBV6-5, the J call TRBJ1-3; 7 positions agree with TRBD1. After removal of 0 bases from V and 4 bases from J, the junction contained 6 bases not matched to a gene. The CDR3 spans 16 residues. The germline gives CDR1 MNHEY, CDR2 SVGAGI.